A selection of T cell receptor beta chains follows, all from one sample in a study of T-cell reconstitution after alpha-beta-depleted transplantation in children. TCRdb re-analysed the PCR reads in MiXCR, keeping a single row per CDR3 protein. The top ten hold roughly 7% of the sample, which has 330,000 or so distinct CDR3 sequences, around 10% seen once. The sample here was PBMCs, taken before TCRalphabeta/CD19-depleted stem cell transplant. Source of these receptors: a boy younger than two with acute myeloid leukemia, due to receive a stem cell transplant. Each CDR3 is given with its conserved first and last residue. The order of the fields is clone size, J gene, D gene, V gene, CDR3 protein, CDR3 DNA. A D gene is named only where the DNA matches it firmly. Part of the rows lack a size; the others show once, few, many or a class for expanded clones.

clone_size: many; j_call: TRBJ2-7; d_call: TRBD2; v_call: TRBV18; cdr3_aa: CASSPPVGGRYEQYF; cdr3_nt: TGTGCCAGCTCACCCCCGGTGGGAGGGAGATACGAGCAGTACTTC
clone_size: many; j_call: TRBJ1-4; d_call: NA; v_call: TRBV12-3/TRBV12-4; cdr3_aa: CASSSYRHSTNEKLFF; cdr3_nt: TGTGCCAGCAGTTCCTATCGACATTCAACTAATGAAAAACTGTTTTTT
clone_size: many; j_call: TRBJ2-7; d_call: TRBD2; v_call: TRBV20-1; cdr3_aa: CSATSGGLEQYF; cdr3_nt: TGCAGTGCTACTAGCGGGGGGCTTGAGCAGTACTTC
clone_size: many; j_call: TRBJ1-1; d_call: NA; v_call: TRBV18; cdr3_aa: CASSASNTEAFF; cdr3_nt: TGTGCCAGCTCAGCGTCGAACACTGAAGCTTTCTTT
clone_size: many; j_call: TRBJ1-1; d_call: NA; v_call: TRBV6-1; cdr3_aa: CASSEEFF; cdr3_nt: TGTGCCAGCAGTGAAGAGTTCTTT
clone_size: NA; j_call: TRBJ2-7; d_call: NA; v_call: TRBV3-1; cdr3_aa: CASSPGLITYEQYF; cdr3_nt: TGTGCCAGCAGCCCCGGACTCATCACCTACGAGCAGTACTTC
clone_size: many; j_call: TRBJ2-3; d_call: NA; v_call: TRBV4-3; cdr3_aa: CASSQDSGWTPDTQYF; cdr3_nt: TGCGCCAGCAGCCAAGATTCGGGCTGGACCCCAGATACGCAGTATTTT
clone_size: NA; j_call: TRBJ2-5; d_call: TRBD2; v_call: TRBV11-1; cdr3_aa: CASSSSTSVWETQYF; cdr3_nt: TGTGCCAGCAGCTCCTCGACTAGCGTTTGGGAGACCCAGTACTTC
clone_size: NA; j_call: TRBJ2-7; d_call: NA; v_call: TRBV3-1; cdr3_aa: CASSEAGGYEQYF; cdr3_nt: TGTGCCAGCAGCGAAGCCGGGGGCTACGAGCAGTACTTC
clone_size: many; j_call: TRBJ2-5; d_call: TRBD2; v_call: TRBV14; cdr3_aa: CASSQDTLFDGRGLNQETQYF; cdr3_nt: TGTGCCAGCAGCCAAGACACTCTTTTTGACGGGAGGGGCCTAAACCAAGAGACCCAGTACTTC
clone_size: many; j_call: TRBJ2-1; d_call: NA; v_call: TRBV14; cdr3_aa: CASSLSSYNEQFF; cdr3_nt: TGTGCCAGCAGCCTTAGCTCCTACAATGAGCAGTTCTTC
clone_size: many; j_call: TRBJ2-1; d_call: NA; v_call: TRBV28; cdr3_aa: CASRSRSSYNEQFF; cdr3_nt: TGTGCCAGCAGATCACGTAGCTCCTACAATGAGCAGTTCTTC
clone_size: NA; j_call: TRBJ2-1; d_call: NA; v_call: TRBV23-1; cdr3_aa: CASTPHSYNEQFF; cdr3_nt: TGCGCCAGCACTCCGCATTCCTACAATGAGCAGTTCTTC
clone_size: many; j_call: TRBJ2-5; d_call: NA; v_call: TRBV7-2; cdr3_aa: CASSPGDETQYF; cdr3_nt: TGTGCCAGCAGTCCAGGGGACGAGACCCAGTACTTC
clone_size: many; j_call: TRBJ2-7; d_call: TRBD1; v_call: TRBV5-1; cdr3_aa: CASSPSRDRGQNEQYF; cdr3_nt: TGCGCCAGCAGCCCCTCCCGAGACAGGGGGCAGAACGAGCAGTACTTC
clone_size: NA; j_call: TRBJ2-2; d_call: TRBD2; v_call: TRBV5-1; cdr3_aa: CASSPTSGGTGELFF; cdr3_nt: TGCGCCAGCAGCCCGACTAGCGGGGGGACCGGGGAGCTGTTTTTT
clone_size: many; j_call: TRBJ2-3; d_call: NA; v_call: TRBV28; cdr3_aa: CASRLTDFSTDTQYF; cdr3_nt: TGTGCCAGCAGGTTGACGGATTTTAGCACAGATACGCAGTATTTT
clone_size: many; j_call: TRBJ2-7; d_call: TRBD2; v_call: TRBV4-1; cdr3_aa: CASSRGSSGGPYEQYF; cdr3_nt: TGCGCCAGCAGCCGGGGTAGTAGCGGGGGCCCCTACGAGCAGTACTTC
clone_size: few; j_call: TRBJ2-7; d_call: TRBD1; v_call: TRBV7-9; cdr3_aa: CASSLPGQAWAYEQYF; cdr3_nt: TGTGCCAGCAGCTTACCGGGACAGGCCTGGGCCTACGAGCAGTACTTC
clone_size: many; j_call: TRBJ2-1; d_call: TRBD2; v_call: TRBV12-3/TRBV12-4; cdr3_aa: CASSPQSGGTNEQFF; cdr3_nt: TGTGCCAGCAGTCCCCAAAGCGGGGGGACTAATGAGCAGTTCTTC
clone_size: many; j_call: TRBJ2-7; d_call: TRBD1; v_call: TRBV27; cdr3_aa: CASSRRGQGEQYF; cdr3_nt: TGTGCCAGCAGTAGAAGGGGGCAGGGCGAGCAGTACTTC
clone_size: NA; j_call: TRBJ2-5; d_call: NA; v_call: TRBV6-1; cdr3_aa: CASSTQAAENHQETQYF; cdr3_nt: TGTGCCAGCAGTACCCAGGCAGCGGAGAACCACCAAGAGACCCAGTACTTC
clone_size: many; j_call: TRBJ2-1; d_call: NA; v_call: TRBV20-1; cdr3_aa: CSAPLRNNEQFF; cdr3_nt: TGCAGTGCTCCCCTCAGAAACAATGAGCAGTTCTTC
clone_size: many; j_call: TRBJ2-7; d_call: NA; v_call: TRBV5-1; cdr3_aa: CASRGGFEQYF; cdr3_nt: TGCGCCAGCAGAGGTGGATTCGAGCAGTACTTC
clone_size: few; j_call: TRBJ2-6; d_call: NA; v_call: TRBV28; cdr3_aa: CASSLEGGGANVLTF; cdr3_nt: TGTGCCAGCAGTTTAGAGGGTGGTGGGGCCAACGTCCTGACTTTC
clone_size: few; j_call: TRBJ2-7; d_call: NA; v_call: TRBV7-9; cdr3_aa: CASSSAGTLSYEQYF; cdr3_nt: TGTGCCAGCAGCTCGGCCGGGACACTCTCCTACGAGCAGTACTTC
clone_size: few; j_call: TRBJ2-1; d_call: TRBD2; v_call: TRBV9; cdr3_aa: CASSVAYRGGSSYNEQFF; cdr3_nt: TGTGCCAGCAGCGTAGCTTATCGGGGGGGGAGCTCCTACAATGAGCAGTTCTTC
clone_size: many; j_call: TRBJ2-3; d_call: NA; v_call: TRBV4-1; cdr3_aa: CASSQGWSTDTQYF; cdr3_nt: TGCGCCAGCAGCCAAGGGTGGAGCACAGATACGCAGTATTTT
clone_size: NA; j_call: TRBJ1-1; d_call: TRBD1; v_call: TRBV19; cdr3_aa: CASSIPGTGSVAFF; cdr3_nt: TGTGCCAGTAGTATCCCCGGGACAGGCTCCGTGGCTTTCTTT
clone_size: many; j_call: TRBJ1-1; d_call: NA; v_call: TRBV6-5; cdr3_aa: CASGDLGQEAFF; cdr3_nt: TGTGCCAGCGGGGATTTAGGACAAGAAGCTTTCTTT
clone_size: few; j_call: TRBJ2-2; d_call: NA; v_call: TRBV7-3; cdr3_aa: CASSLVRGVDTGELFF; cdr3_nt: TGTGCCAGCAGCTTAGTAAGGGGAGTTGACACCGGGGAGCTGTTTTTT
clone_size: many; j_call: TRBJ2-3; d_call: NA; v_call: TRBV20-1; cdr3_aa: CSAIDRRKGDTQYF; cdr3_nt: TGCAGTGCGATAGACAGGCGGAAGGGTGATACGCAGTATTTT
clone_size: many; j_call: TRBJ2-7; d_call: NA; v_call: TRBV5-1; cdr3_aa: CASSSQGGEQYF; cdr3_nt: TGCGCCAGCAGCTCCCAGGGGGGCGAGCAGTACTTC
clone_size: NA; j_call: TRBJ1-5; d_call: NA; v_call: TRBV19; cdr3_aa: CASSIRANQPQHF; cdr3_nt: TGTGCCAGTAGTATCAGGGCCAATCAGCCCCAGCATTTT
clone_size: NA; j_call: TRBJ2-1; d_call: NA; v_call: TRBV11-2; cdr3_aa: CASREGRGRRSEQFF; cdr3_nt: TGTGCCAGCAGGGAAGGCAGGGGAAGGAGGAGTGAGCAGTTCTTC
clone_size: many; j_call: TRBJ2-5; d_call: NA; v_call: TRBV18; cdr3_aa: CASSRGTQETQYF; cdr3_nt: TGTGCCAGCTCACGGGGGACTCAAGAGACCCAGTACTTC
clone_size: many; j_call: TRBJ2-5; d_call: TRBD2; v_call: TRBV3-1; cdr3_aa: CASSRGTSGQETQYF; cdr3_nt: TGTGCCAGCAGCCGTGGGACTAGCGGACAAGAGACCCAGTACTTC
clone_size: NA; j_call: TRBJ1-2; d_call: NA; v_call: TRBV27; cdr3_aa: CASNGGQGYTF; cdr3_nt: TGTGCCAGCAACGGGGGGCAAGGCTACACCTTC
clone_size: many; j_call: TRBJ2-7; d_call: NA; v_call: TRBV9; cdr3_aa: CASSVDLRSYEQYF; cdr3_nt: TGTGCCAGCAGCGTAGATCTGCGGTCCTACGAGCAGTACTTC
clone_size: many; j_call: TRBJ2-3; d_call: NA; v_call: TRBV10-3; cdr3_aa: CAISVEDRDTDTQYF; cdr3_nt: TGTGCCATCAGCGTCGAGGACAGAGATACAGATACGCAGTATTTT
clone_size: few; j_call: TRBJ2-7; d_call: NA; v_call: TRBV20-1; cdr3_aa: CSASSPTPGEQYF; cdr3_nt: TGCAGTGCTAGCAGTCCAACCCCGGGGGAGCAGTACTTC
clone_size: many; j_call: TRBJ2-1; d_call: NA; v_call: TRBV5-6; cdr3_aa: CASSPGSPGNEQFF; cdr3_nt: TGTGCCAGCAGCCCGGGCTCCCCAGGCAATGAGCAGTTCTTC
clone_size: many; j_call: TRBJ2-1; d_call: NA; v_call: TRBV12-5; cdr3_aa: CASGRQSNEQFF; cdr3_nt: TGTGCTAGTGGCCGACAGAGCAATGAGCAGTTCTTC
clone_size: many; j_call: TRBJ2-5; d_call: NA; v_call: TRBV7-9; cdr3_aa: CASSLPTQETQYF; cdr3_nt: TGTGCCAGCAGCTTGCCGACCCAAGAGACCCAGTACTTC
clone_size: many; j_call: TRBJ1-6; d_call: NA; v_call: TRBV28; cdr3_aa: CASSFMEDSGNSPLHF; cdr3_nt: TGTGCCAGCAGTTTTATGGAGGACAGTGGCAATTCACCCCTCCACTTT
clone_size: many; j_call: TRBJ1-2; d_call: TRBD1; v_call: TRBV10-3; cdr3_aa: CAISRTGDGYTF; cdr3_nt: TGTGCCATCAGCAGGACAGGGGATGGCTACACCTTC
clone_size: many; j_call: TRBJ1-3; d_call: NA; v_call: TRBV27; cdr3_aa: CASSLRSGGTTIYF; cdr3_nt: TGTGCCAGCAGTTTAAGGAGCGGGGGAACCACCATATATTTT
clone_size: many; j_call: TRBJ2-4; d_call: NA; v_call: TRBV4-2; cdr3_aa: CASSQPGGLRNIQYF; cdr3_nt: TGTGCCAGCAGCCAGCCTGGGGGGCTGAGAAACATTCAGTACTTC
clone_size: NA; j_call: TRBJ1-4; d_call: TRBD1; v_call: TRBV10-2; cdr3_aa: CASSERAGGAEKLFF; cdr3_nt: TGCGCCAGCAGTGAGCGGGCAGGGGGTGCCGAAAAACTGTTTTTT
clone_size: few; j_call: TRBJ2-1; d_call: NA; v_call: TRBV4-2; cdr3_aa: CASSQDRGYNEQFF; cdr3_nt: TGTGCCAGCAGCCAAGATAGGGGGTACAATGAGCAGTTCTTC
clone_size: few; j_call: TRBJ1-5; d_call: NA; v_call: TRBV24-1; cdr3_aa: CATQTSRGNQPQHF; cdr3_nt: TGTGCCACCCAAACTTCTCGAGGGAATCAGCCCCAGCATTTT
clone_size: NA; j_call: TRBJ2-5; d_call: NA; v_call: TRBV5-6; cdr3_aa: CASSEGFRSQETQYF; cdr3_nt: TGTGCCAGCAGCGAGGGATTTAGGTCTCAAGAGACCCAGTACTTC
clone_size: many; j_call: TRBJ1-1; d_call: NA; v_call: TRBV5-5; cdr3_aa: CASSPFGPEAFF; cdr3_nt: TGTGCCAGCAGCCCCTTTGGGCCTGAAGCTTTCTTT